What follows are 20 T cell receptor beta chains derived from one specimen sequenced in a study of cytomegalovirus exposure and HLA in healthy donors. The PCR employed 60 Vbeta primers together with 13 Jbeta primers. Profiled with immunoSEQ multiplex PCR; TCRdb holds only in-frame clones, not every one. Here the sample spans approximately 90,000 clones, approximately 81% being singletons. Sequencing was performed on PBMCs. The receptors were sampled from a man aged 35 to 55 in good health and CMV-seropositive.

The V gene is TRBV5-4, the J gene TRBJ2-1, with 9 bases fitting TRBD1. Trimming took 6 bases from V and 5 from J; bases not matched to a gene: 9. CDR1 and CDR2 from the germline V gene are SGHNT and YYREEE (reference sequence). The CDR3 runs to 15 residues. The CDR3 DNA sequence: TGTGCCAGCACCCCGTCCCGGACAGGGGACAATGAGCAGTTCTTC. It specifies CASTPSRTGDNEQFF.

This rearrangement joins TRBV2 to TRBJ2-1; TRBD2 is a possible D gene (6 bases). The V end lost 6 bases, the J end lost 15 bases, and 18 bases lay between the germline ends. CDR3 length: 12 amino acids. Looked up from germline, CDR1 is SNHLY and CDR2 is FYNNEI. For the CDR3, the DNA is TGTGCCAGCAGCGATCCTCTGGCGGGATGGTTCTTC. This encodes CASSDPLAGWFF.

This clone showed up just a few times. The rearrangement joins TRBV4-2 to TRBJ2-2; the match to TRBD2 covers 10 bases. The J segment lost 1 base and the V segment lost 1 base, leaving 0 bases of the junction unmatched. The germline gives CDR1 LGHNA, CDR2 YNFKEQ. There are 16 residues in the CDR3. In DNA, the CDR3 is TGTGCCAGCAGCCAAGGGACTAGCGGGAACACCGGGGAGCTGTTTTTT. Translation gives CASSQGTSGNTGELFF.

The V call is TRBV20-1, the J call TRBJ1-1; 8 positions agree with TRBD1. This CDR3 spans 10 amino acids. Trimming took 6 bases from V and 11 from J; bases not matched to a gene: 5. Germline V gene data show CDR1 as DFQATT and CDR2 as SNEGSKA (reference sequence). This CDR3 is CSATDRDAFF. The CDR3 DNA is TGCAGTGCCACGGACAGGGACGCTTTCTTT.

A single count supports this clone. The rearrangement uses TRBV6-5 and TRBJ2-1; D uncertain. V lost 6 bases and J 6 bases, leaving 18 bases between the germline ends. Germline CDR1 MNHEY, CDR2 SVGAGI. The CDR3 runs to 15 residues. The CDR3 DNA is TGTGCCAGCAGAAATCTGTCGTTCGTCCTCAATGAGCAGTTCTTC. Translating it yields CASRNLSFVLNEQFF.

This clone is a singleton in its sample. The V call is TRBV7-2, the J call TRBJ2-2, with D possibly matching TRBD2 (5 bases). Germline V gene sequence: CDR1 SGHTA, CDR2 FQGNSA. V was shortened by 1 base and J by 5 bases, with 14 bases between the two germline ends. CDR3 size: 16 residues. The CDR3 DNA reads as TGTGCCAGCAGCTTAGAGGTCGGCCCGGGGACCGGGGAGCTGTTTTTT. Protein sequence: CASSLEVGPGTGELFF.

The J gene is TRBJ1-4, the V gene TRBV2; TRBD1 might be the D (6 bases). V lost 5 bases to trimming and J lost 10 bases, with 23 bases between them. Looked up from germline, CDR1 is SNHLY and CDR2 is FYNNEI. This CDR3 is 16 amino acids long. CDR3 DNA: TGTGCCAGCAGTCCGGGACAAGCAGCAAGTTTGATAAAACTGTTTTTT. The encoded protein is CASSPGQAASLIKLFF. Filled out from reference TRBV2 and TRBJ1-4, the complete variable domain reads EPEVTQTPSHQVTQMGQEVILRCVPISNHLYFYWYRQILGQKVEFLVSFYNNEISEKSEIFDDQFSVERPDGSNFTLKIRSTKLEDSAMYFCASSPGQAASLIKLFFGSGTQLSVL.

In regard to this clone: Other nucleotide sequences in the sample specify the same CDR3. This chain links TRBV15 with TRBJ1-1, with D uncertain. Looked up from germline, CDR1 is LNHNV and CDR2 is YYDKDF (reference sequence). This CDR3 region has 15 residues. V lost 4 bases and J lost 1, with 13 bases in between. The CDR3 DNA follows: TGTGCCACCAGCACCCTAGAAGCCGCGAACACTGAAGCTTTCTTT. This encodes CATSTLEAANTEAFF.

The V call is TRBV30, the J call TRBJ1-1, with D tentatively TRBD1 (5 bases). CDR1 and CDR2 (germline): GTSNPN, SVGIG (reference sequence). Trimming stripped 3 bases from V and 6 bases from J, with 11 bases between. CDR3 length: 12 residues. The CDR3 nucleotides read TGTGCCTGGAGCCAGGGTGAGGCTGAAGCTTTCTTT. It is translated as CAWSQGEAEAFF.

The chain joins TRBV5-4 to TRBJ2-5; 7 positions agree with TRBD1. CDR3 length: 14 amino acids. Trimming took 0 bases from V and 4 from J; bases not matched to a gene: 3. Per germline, CDR1 SGHNT and CDR2 YYREEE (reference sequence). The CDR3 DNA follows: TGTGCCAGCAGCTTGGATCCAGGGGGAGAGACCCAGTACTTC. It yields the protein CASSLDPGGETQYF. Drawing the rest from reference TRBV5-4 and TRBJ2-5, the complete variable domain is ETGVTQSPTHLIKTRGQQVTLRCSSQSGHNTVSWYQQALGQGPQFIFQYYREEENGRGNFPPRFSGLQFPNYSSELNVNALELDDSALYLCASSLDPGGETQYFGPGTRLLVL.

As regards this clone: One end of the junction varies from germline; a read error may be responsible. This sequence joins TRBV28 and TRBJ1-2; 8 nucleotides align to TRBD1. The CDR3 consists of 11 residues. Per the germline V gene, CDR1 is MDHEN and CDR2 is SYDVKM. DNA of the CDR3: TGTGCCAGCAGTCAGACCCCGGACAGGGACTTC. Its translation is CASSQTPDRDF.

The chain uses TRBV10-3 and TRBJ2-7, with D perhaps matching TRBD2 (6 bases). In germline, CDR1 is ENHRY, CDR2 SYGVKD. Trimming cost V 4 bases and J 4 bases, with 11 bases left between them. The CDR3 consists of 13 residues. In DNA form, the CDR3 reads TGTGCCATCAGTGTGGAGGGTGTGTACGAGCAGTACTTC. It yields the protein CAISVEGVYEQYF.

The chain links TRBV7-2 to TRBJ1-2; D possibly corresponds to TRBD1 (5 bases). The V end was cut by 1 base, the J end by 2 bases, with 11 bases between. The CDR3 runs 15 residues. Germline values: CDR1 SGHTA, CDR2 FQGNSA. CDR3 nucleotide sequence: TGTGCCAGCAGCTTAGAAGGCAGGGTCAACTATGGCTACACCTTC. Its translation is CASSLEGRVNYGYTF.

The chain recombines TRBV29-1 with TRBJ2-3; a weak D match, TRBD1 (6 bases). The germline gives CDR1 SQVTM, CDR2 ANQGSEA. V lost 1 base to trimming and J lost 4 bases, with 24 bases between them. CDR3 size: 18 residues. CDR3 in DNA: TGCAGCGTTGAAGGCTTTTACAAGGGGGTGATTTTCGCAGATACGCAGTATTTT. This translates into CSVEGFYKGVIFADTQYF.

V and J are TRBV10-3 and TRBJ1-1; D unclear. Trimming left V 6 bases short and J 2 bases short, with 13 bases between. The germline CDR1 and CDR2 sequences are ENHRY and SYGVKD. This CDR3 has 14 amino acids. DNA for the CDR3: TGTGCCATCAGGTTGACACAAACCAACACTGAAGCTTTCTTT. This codes for CAIRLTQTNTEAFF.

V is TRBV20-1 and J is TRBJ2-7; D remains unclear. CDR1 and CDR2 from the germline V gene are DFQATT and SNEGSKA (reference sequence). The CDR3 spans 11 residues. Trimming removed 7 bases at V and 0 bases at J, with 7 bases between. CDR3 region: CSGLSSYEQYF. CDR3 DNA sequence: TGCAGTGGGTTGAGCTCCTACGAGCAGTACTTC.

The rearrangement links TRBV12-5 to TRBJ1-1; possible D gene TRBD1, 5 bases. The CDR3 is made up of 13 amino acids. V lost 5 bases and J 3 bases, leaving 10 bases between the germline ends. Germline V gene sequence: CDR1 LGHNT, CDR2 FRNRAP. The chain's CDR3 is CASGKGADTEAFF. For the CDR3, the DNA is TGTGCTAGTGGTAAAGGGGCAGACACTGAAGCTTTCTTT.

The chain joins TRBV6-1 to TRBJ2-5; a possible D gene is TRBD2 (5 bases). CDR3 size: 16 residues. Germline CDR1 and CDR2: MNHNS and SASEGT. V was cut by 2 bases and J by 5 bases, with 18 bases left in between. The CDR3 protein is CASSETSAVRRETQYF. CDR3 DNA sequence: TGTGCCAGCAGTGAAACTTCGGCGGTGAGGAGGGAGACCCAGTACTTC.

About this clone: At one of its ends the junction is not consistent with the germline gene, which may arise from a read error. V usage is TRBV7-9 and J usage is TRBJ2-1; D remains ambiguous. Germline V lookup: CDR1 SEHNR, CDR2 FQNEAQ (reference sequence). The CDR3 has 11 residues. The CDR3 spells CSSSLSSMKFF. The CDR3 nucleotides are TGTTCCAGCAGCTTGTCTAGTATGAAGTTCTTC. The full variable domain, completed using reference TRBV7-9 and TRBJ2-1, is DTGVSQNPRHKITKRGQNVTFRCDPISEHNRLYWYRQTLGQGPEFLTYFQNEAQLEKSRLLSDRFSAERPKGSFSTLEIQRTEQGDSAMYLCSSSLSSMKFFGPGTRLTVL.

Notes on this clone: Other nucleotide sequences from this sample produce the same CDR3. J is TRBJ2-3 and V is TRBV5-1; 8 nucleotides match TRBD2. Germline-derived CDR1 and CDR2 are SGHRS and YFSETQ. V shed 4 bases, J shed 6 bases, and the junction held 1 base outside the gene matches. The CDR3 contains 12 residues. The CDR3 sequence: CASSREGDTQYF. As DNA, the CDR3 is TGCGCCAGCAGCCGGGAGGGGGATACGCAGTATTTT.